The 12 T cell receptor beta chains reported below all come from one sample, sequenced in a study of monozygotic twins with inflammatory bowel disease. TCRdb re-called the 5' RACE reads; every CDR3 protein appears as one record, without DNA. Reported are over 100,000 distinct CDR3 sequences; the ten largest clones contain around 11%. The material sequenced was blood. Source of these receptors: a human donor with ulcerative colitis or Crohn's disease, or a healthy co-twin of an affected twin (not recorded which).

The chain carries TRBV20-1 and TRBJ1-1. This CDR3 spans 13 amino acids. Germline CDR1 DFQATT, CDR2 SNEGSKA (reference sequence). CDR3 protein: CSASPGVRTEAFF.

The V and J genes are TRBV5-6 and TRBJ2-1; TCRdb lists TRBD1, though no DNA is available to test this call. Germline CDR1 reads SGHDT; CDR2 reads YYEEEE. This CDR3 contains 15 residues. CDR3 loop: CASSRAGAEYNEQFF. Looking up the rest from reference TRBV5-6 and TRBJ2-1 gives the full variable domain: DAGVTQSPTHLIKTRGQQVTLRCSPKSGHDTVSWYQQALGQGPQFIFQYYEEEERQRGNFPDRFSGHQFPNYSSELNVNALLLGDSALYLCASSRAGAEYNEQFFGPGTRLTVL.

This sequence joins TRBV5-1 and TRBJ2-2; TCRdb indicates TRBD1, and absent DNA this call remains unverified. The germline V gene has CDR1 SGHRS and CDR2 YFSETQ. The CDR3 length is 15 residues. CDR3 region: CASSPGAGETGELFF.

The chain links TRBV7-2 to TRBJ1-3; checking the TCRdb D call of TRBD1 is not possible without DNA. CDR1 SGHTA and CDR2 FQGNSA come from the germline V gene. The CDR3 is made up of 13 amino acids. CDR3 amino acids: CASRGTGEDTIYF.

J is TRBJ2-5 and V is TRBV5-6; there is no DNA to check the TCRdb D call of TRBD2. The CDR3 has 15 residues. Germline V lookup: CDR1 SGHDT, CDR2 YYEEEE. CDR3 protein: CASSLRLAGEETQYF.

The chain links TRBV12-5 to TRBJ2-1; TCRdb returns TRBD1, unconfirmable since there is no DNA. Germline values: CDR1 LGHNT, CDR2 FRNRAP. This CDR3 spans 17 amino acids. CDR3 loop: CASGLPKDRVPVHEQFF.

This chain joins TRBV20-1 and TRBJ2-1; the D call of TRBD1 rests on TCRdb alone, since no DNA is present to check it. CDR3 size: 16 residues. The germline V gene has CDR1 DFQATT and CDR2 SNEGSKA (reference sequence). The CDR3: CSAPTPWGRSYNEQFF.

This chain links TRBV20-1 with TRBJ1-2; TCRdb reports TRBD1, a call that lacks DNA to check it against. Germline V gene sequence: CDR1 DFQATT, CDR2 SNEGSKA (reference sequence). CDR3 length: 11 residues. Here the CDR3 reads CSAHTGDGYTF.

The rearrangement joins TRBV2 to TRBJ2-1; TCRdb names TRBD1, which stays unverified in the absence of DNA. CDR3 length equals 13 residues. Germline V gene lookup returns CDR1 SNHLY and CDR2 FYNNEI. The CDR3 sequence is CASSDIAGDEQFF.

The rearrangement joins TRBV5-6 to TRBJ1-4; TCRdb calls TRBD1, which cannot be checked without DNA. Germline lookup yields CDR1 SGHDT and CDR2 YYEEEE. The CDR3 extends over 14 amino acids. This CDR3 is CASSSGQLNEKLFF.

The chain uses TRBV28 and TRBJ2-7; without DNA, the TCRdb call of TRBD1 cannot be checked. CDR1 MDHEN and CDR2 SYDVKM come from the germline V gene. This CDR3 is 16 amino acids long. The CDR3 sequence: CASSEVPAQGADEQYF.

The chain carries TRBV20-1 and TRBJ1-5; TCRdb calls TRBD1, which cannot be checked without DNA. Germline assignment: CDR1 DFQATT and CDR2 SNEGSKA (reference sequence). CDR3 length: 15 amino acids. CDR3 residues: CSARDQGGGNQPQHF.